What follows are 12 T cell receptor beta chains derived from one specimen sequenced in a study of T cell repertoires in cytomegalovirus infection. From the reads, TCRdb called clonotypes with MiXCR, one entry per CDR3 protein. The top ten clones hold around 13% of a sample with 310,000 or so distinct CDR3 sequences, about 25% of them seen once. Sequences were obtained from PBMCs. These receptors came from a human donor in good health (CMV status not recorded). Some clones in this sample may be carry-over from other donors' samples.

V is TRBV19 and J is TRBJ2-3, with TRBD2 matching 14 bases. V lost 7 bases and J lost 9; bases outside the gene matches: 6. CDR1 and CDR2 (germline): LNHDA, SQIVND (reference sequence). The CDR3 spans 14 residues. DNA for the CDR3: TGTGCCAGTACTCCGGGACTAGCGGGAGAAACGCAGTATTTT. Its translation: CASTPGLAGETQYF.

This clonotype was counted a few times. The V gene is TRBV2, the J gene TRBJ2-7; D call uncertain. Per the germline V gene, CDR1 is SNHLY and CDR2 is FYNNEI. The CDR3 runs 10 residues. Trimming removed 6 bases from V and 9 bases from J, with 9 bases in between. CDR3 sequence: CASSANGQYF. As DNA, the CDR3 is TGTGCCAGCAGCGCTAACGGGCAGTACTTC.

The chain combines TRBV6-2 or TRBV6-3 with TRBJ2-7; a possible D gene is TRBD2 (5 bases). V was trimmed by 7 bases and J by 2 bases, leaving 15 bases between them. The germline gives CDR1 MNHEY, CDR2 SVGEGT. The CDR3 covers 14 residues. This CDR3 is CASIARILAYEQYF. In DNA form, the CDR3 reads TGTGCCAGCATTGCGCGGATACTAGCCTACGAGCAGTACTTC.

This rearrangement joins TRBV7-9 to TRBJ1-4; D call uncertain. Trimming removed 2 bases from V and 7 bases from J, with 8 bases in between. The CDR3 is 13 amino acids. Germline lookup yields CDR1 SEHNR and CDR2 FQNEAQ (reference sequence). CDR3 protein: CASSLSNSEKLFF. CDR3 nucleotide sequence: TGTGCCAGCAGCTTATCTAATAGTGAAAAACTGTTTTTT.

This clonotype came up a few times. The gene calls are TRBV20-1 and TRBJ1-5, with D possibly being TRBD1 (6 bases). The CDR3 has 13 amino acids. The germline gives CDR1 DFQATT, CDR2 SNEGSKA (reference sequence). V lost 3 bases and J lost 9, with 15 bases in between. CDR3 residues: CSARVQGSLPQHF. DNA for the CDR3: TGCAGTGCTAGGGTACAGGGATCGTTGCCCCAGCATTTT.

The chain couples TRBV5-1 to TRBJ2-1; 13 nucleotides agree with TRBD2. Germline trimming cut 0 bases from V and 5 bases from J; bases unmatched to any gene: 14. Germline assignment: CDR1 SGHRS and CDR2 YFSETQ. The CDR3 covers 20 residues. CDR3 region: CASSLEGLRLAGGKNNEQFF. The CDR3, as DNA: TGCGCCAGCAGCTTGGAGGGCCTTAGACTAGCGGGAGGAAAGAACAATGAGCAGTTCTTC.

The V gene is TRBV19, the J gene TRBJ2-6; 11 bases line up with TRBD1. The germline V gene has CDR1 LNHDA and CDR2 SQIVND (reference sequence). The CDR3 runs 20 residues. The trim removed 5 bases at V and 3 bases at J, leaving 15 bases unmatched. CDR3 sequence (DNA): TGTGCCAGTAGTCATGGCCCTCTTTCGGACAGGGGGCGTGGGGCCAACGTCCTGACTTTC. Translated, it gives CASSHGPLSDRGRGANVLTF.

This clonotype was detected ten times or more. This sequence joins TRBV7-2 and TRBJ1-2; 9 bases map to TRBD1. V lost 4 bases to trimming and J lost 8 bases; unmatched junction nucleotides: 8. Germline V gives CDR1 SGHTA, CDR2 FQGNSA. The CDR3 runs 14 residues. The CDR3 loop is CASSSQQGAEGYTF. The CDR3, as DNA: TGTGCCAGCAGCTCACAACAGGGGGCTGAAGGCTACACCTTC.

This clonotype was counted ten times or more. This rearrangement joins TRBV24-1 to TRBJ1-2, with 11 nucleotides matching TRBD1. The junction had 6 bases not matched to a gene; V was cut back by 6 bases and J by 4 bases. The CDR3 sequence is 15 residues long. CDR1 KGHDR and CDR2 SFDVKD come from the germline V gene. The CDR3 reads CATSTGTGGTYGYTF. The CDR3, as DNA: TGTGCCACCAGTACCGGGACAGGGGGTACCTATGGCTACACCTTC.

Concerning this clonotype: A much larger clone sits a single nucleotide away, making a read error possible. This chain joins TRBV7-9 and TRBJ2-6; D is possibly TRBD1 (5 bases). Germline V CDR1 and CDR2: SEHNR, FQNEAQ (reference sequence). CDR3 length equals 15 residues. The CDR3 DNA follows: TGTGCCAGCAGCTTAGCCCCCTCTGGGGCCAACGTCCTGCCTTTC. Translation: CASSLAPSGANVLPF.

This clonotype showed up just a few times. This chain links TRBV29-1 with TRBJ2-1; 10 bases fit TRBD2. In germline, CDR1 is SQVTM, CDR2 ANQGSEA. The CDR3 runs to 15 residues. Trimming at V came to 6 bases and at J to 4 bases, leaving 9 bases not matched to a gene. The CDR3 DNA is TGCAGCGTGAAACGGACTAGCGGTCTTTACAATGAGCAGTTCTTC. This sequence encodes CSVKRTSGLYNEQFF.

This clonotype has only a few counts. This chain connects TRBV11-2 to TRBJ2-3; no reliable D call. Germline V gene data show CDR1 as SGHAT and CDR2 as FQNNGV. With 5 bases removed from V and 4 bases from J, the gap between germline ends came to 7 bases. CDR3 length: 12 residues. In DNA, the CDR3 is TGTGCCAGCAGCATCACGGCAGATACGCAGTATTTT. It yields the protein CASSITADTQYF.